The clone carrying this T cell receptor (beta chain) was seen repeatedly, ten times or more. This record belongs to a study of human T cells and chemical hapten exposure. The CDR3 sequence is 18 residues long. Trimming shortened V by 5 bases and J by 2 bases, and 25 bases separated the two germline ends. CDR1 is MNHNS, CDR2 SASEGT, per germline. TCRdb redid the calling of the RACE reads with MiXCR, one entry per CDR3 protein. Of roughly 380,000 distinct CDR3 sequences listed, approximately 5.1% are singletons. The time point here: pre-sensitization, week 0. Treatment in this sample: therapeutic diphenylcyclopropenone sensitization with weekly scalp DPC.

The J gene is TRBJ2-7, the V gene TRBV6-1, with TRBD1 as a possible D gene (6 bases). The material was whole blood, obtained in connection with sensitization to the hapten diphenylcyclopropenone (DPC). The TCR sequence derives from a woman between 45 and 65 years old with alopecia areata. Some clones in this sample may be carry-over from other donors' samples. The CDR3 sequence: CASSRPITPGHQTYEQYF. CDR3 nucleotide sequence: TGTGCCAGCAGTCGCCCTATCACGCCGGGACACCAAACCTACGAGCAGTACTTC.